This TCR beta chain was documented in a study of blood T cells in healthy people across ages. This CDR3 is 14 amino acids long. Per germline, CDR1 SGHAT and CDR2 FQNNGV. V shed 3 bases and J shed 0 bases, with 5 bases lying between them. The authors ran a second PCR of roughly 6 to 11 cycles using a sample-barcoded 5' primer and a J-beta primer mix. TCRdb called the 5' RACE reads again in MiXCR, with one record for every CDR3 protein. This table has about 1 million distinct CDR3 sequences, approximately 25% appearing once. This clonotype was recorded a few times. These data also formed part of another study, on T cells of mothers and their children.

V usage is TRBV11-2 and J usage is TRBJ1-4; D gene uncertain. Material for sequencing was blood. The clonotype originates from a girl aged 2-10 years in good health. The CDR3 loop is CASSLMATNEKLFF. CDR3 DNA sequence: TGTGCCAGCAGCTTGATGGCAACTAATGAAAAACTGTTTTTT.